These 30 T cell receptor beta chains share one sample of origin, sequenced in a study of cytomegalovirus exposure and HLA in healthy donors. Vbeta (60) and Jbeta (13) primers were used in the PCR. This table comes from immunoSEQ multiplex PCR, and its TCRdb copy is limited to in-frame clones, with some not included. The sample has fewer than 100,000 clones; around four fifths are singletons. The sequenced sample consisted of PBMCs. The source is a man between 35 and 55 years old in good health and CMV-seronegative.

The chain joins TRBV5-1 to TRBJ1-1; TRBD1 might be the D (6 bases). The CDR3 consists of 14 residues. CDR1 and CDR2 (germline): SGHRS, YFSETQ. V lost 6 bases and J 1 base, leaving 13 bases between the germline ends. The CDR3 loop reads CASNDFRGNTEAFF. The CDR3 DNA is TGCGCCAGCAATGACTTCAGGGGGAACACTGAAGCTTTCTTT.

This chain uses TRBV5-1 with TRBJ2-6; D is uncertain. CDR1 is SGHRS, CDR2 YFSETQ, per germline. The CDR3 is made up of 14 amino acids. V lost 4 bases to trimming and J lost 0 bases, with 5 bases between them. The DNA for the CDR3 is TGCGCCAGCAGCGTAGACTCTGGGGCCAACGTCCTGACTTTC. Amino acid sequence: CASSVDSGANVLTF. The entire variable domain, with the rest obtained from reference TRBV5-1 and TRBJ2-6, is as follows: KAGVTQTPRYLIKTRGQQVTLSCSPISGHRSVSWYQQTPGQGLQFLFEYFSETQRNKGNFPGRFSGRQFSNSRSEMNVSTLELGDSALYLCASSVDSGANVLTFGAGSRLTVL.

The chain links TRBV19 to TRBJ2-2, with 10 nucleotides matching TRBD1. Looked up from germline, CDR1 is LNHDA and CDR2 is SQIVND (reference sequence). The J segment lost 4 bases and the V segment lost 11 bases, leaving 7 bases of the junction unmatched. The CDR3 loop spans 14 amino acids. CDR3 DNA sequence: TGTGCCGTGGGGGGGACAGGGGTCACCGGGGAGCTGTTTTTT. Its protein product is CAVGGTGVTGELFF. The full variable domain, its missing parts supplied by reference TRBV19 and TRBJ2-2, is DGGITQSPKYLFRKEGQNVTLSCEQNLNHDAMYWYRQDPGQGLRLIYYSQIVNDFQKGDIAEGYSVSREKKESFPLTVTSAQKNPTAFYLCAVGGTGVTGELFFGEGSRLTVL.

This chain uses TRBV4-1 with TRBJ1-2, with D possibly being TRBD1 (5 bases). Germline V gene lookup returns CDR1 MGHRA and CDR2 YSYEKL. V lost 1 base to trimming and J lost 5 bases, with 14 bases between them. CDR3 length: 15 amino acids. The CDR3 bases are TGCGCCAGCAGCCAAGTTGGTAGGAAGGGGTATGGCTACACCTTC. Translation gives CASSQVGRKGYGYTF.

The chain carries TRBV18 and TRBJ2-1; TRBD1 matches at 9 bases. Germline V gene data show CDR1 as KGHSH and CDR2 as LQKENI. The CDR3 covers 18 residues. The junction had 11 bases not matched to a gene; V was cut back by 1 base and J by 4 bases. CDR3 amino acids: CASSPLHKQGAFYNEQFF. CDR3 DNA: TGTGCCAGCTCACCACTTCACAAACAGGGGGCTTTTTACAATGAGCAGTTCTTC. Looking up the rest from reference TRBV18 and TRBJ2-1 gives the full variable domain: NAGVMQNPRHLVRRRGQEARLRCSPMKGHSHVYWYRQLPEEGLKFMVYLQKENIIDESGMPKERFSAEFPKEGPSILRIQQVVRGDSAAYFCASSPLHKQGAFYNEQFFGPGTRLTVL.

The count of this clone is one. The chain joins TRBV7-2 to TRBJ1-2; perhaps TRBD1 as D (6 bases). Germline CDR1 SGHTA, CDR2 FQGNSA. CDR3 length: 14 residues. Deletions cut 3 bases from V and 2 bases from J, with 10 bases between. This chain's CDR3 is CASSFLGQNYGYTF. The CDR3 DNA reads TGTGCCAGCAGCTTTCTCGGACAGAACTATGGCTACACCTTC.

The chain combines TRBV4-1 with TRBJ2-5; TRBD1 is a possible D gene (6 bases). Trimming cost V 4 bases and J 2 bases, with 14 bases left between them. The CDR3 consists of 15 residues. CDR1 MGHRA and CDR2 YSYEKL come from the germline V gene. CDR3 nucleotide sequence: TGCGCCAGCAGCCGATACCCCGGACAGCAAGAGACCCAGTACTTC. This sequence encodes CASSRYPGQQETQYF.

Comment on this clone: Sequence at one end of the junction differs from germline and may be a read error. The chain carries TRBV7-9 and TRBJ1-6; 9 positions match TRBD1. Germline V gene data show CDR1 as SEHNR and CDR2 as FQNEAQ (reference sequence). This CDR3 has 16 residues. The CDR3 is CSSSLGQGFCNSPLHF. The CDR3 DNA sequence: TGTTCCAGCAGCTTGGGACAGGGTTTTTGTAATTCACCCCTCCACTTT.

This clone appeared a single time. The CDR3 protein is CASSLAQGTYNEQFF. The CDR3, as DNA: TGTGCCAGCAGCTTAGCACAGGGAACCTACAATGAGCAGTTCTTC. V and J are TRBV7-2 and TRBJ2-1; D is possibly TRBD1 (6 bases). V lost 0 bases to trimming and J lost 2 bases, with 8 bases between them. This CDR3 has 15 amino acids. CDR1 and CDR2 from the germline V gene are SGHTA and FQGNSA.

The chain links TRBV19 to TRBJ2-7; 10 nucleotides match TRBD1. The CDR3 is made up of 15 amino acids. J was trimmed by 3 bases and V by 5 bases; bases with no gene match: 7. Looked up from germline, CDR1 is LNHDA and CDR2 is SQIVND (reference sequence). CDR3 loop: CASSPQDRGVYEQYF. DNA for the CDR3: TGTGCCAGTAGTCCACAGGACAGGGGGGTCTACGAGCAGTACTTC.

This sequence joins TRBV4-1 and TRBJ1-5, with 8 nucleotides matching TRBD1. There are 15 residues in the CDR3. Trimming took 4 bases from V and 3 from J; bases not matched to a gene: 5. Germline V gene lookup returns CDR1 MGHRA and CDR2 YSYEKL. The CDR3 sequence is CASSPRQGTNQPQHF. The CDR3 DNA is TGCGCCAGCAGCCCACGACAGGGGACCAATCAGCCCCAGCATTTT.

V is TRBV6-5 and J is TRBJ2-2, with TRBD1 matching 7 bases. After removal of 7 bases from V and 6 bases from J, the junction contained 2 bases not matched to a gene. The CDR3 spans 12 residues. Germline V gives CDR1 MNHEY, CDR2 SVGAGI. The CDR3 coding sequence is TGTGCCAGCACACAGGGGCCCGGGGAGCTGTTTTTT. Protein sequence: CASTQGPGELFF.

The rearrangement uses TRBV28 and TRBJ2-5; D may be TRBD1 (7 bases). Germline V gene sequence: CDR1 MDHEN, CDR2 SYDVKM. The germline V and J ends were trimmed by 6 bases and 5 bases, with 16 bases remaining between them. The CDR3 is 14 residues long. In DNA, the CDR3 is TGTGCCAGCAGAGAAACAGGGGCGGGGGAGACCCAGTACTTC. This sequence encodes CASRETGAGETQYF.

This chain joins TRBV11-3 and TRBJ2-1; D gene uncertain. Germline V gene lookup returns CDR1 SGHNT and CDR2 YENEEA. The CDR3 runs to 12 residues. V lost 0 bases and J 11 bases, leaving 8 bases between the germline ends. The CDR3: CASSLDRVKQFF. CDR3 DNA: TGTGCCAGCAGCTTAGATCGGGTAAAGCAGTTCTTC.

V is TRBV4-2 and J is TRBJ1-2; the D gene is possibly TRBD1 (6 bases). The CDR3 length is 17 residues. The V gene's germline CDR1 is LGHNA and CDR2 YNFKEQ. V lost 5 bases and J lost 3, with 22 bases in between. CDR3 in amino acids: CASSLSIQGLTDYGYTF. The CDR3 DNA follows: TGTGCCAGCAGCTTATCGATTCAGGGGTTGACGGACTATGGCTACACCTTC.

CDR3 coding DNA: TGTGCCAGCAGGCCCCAATTGGGTCGGAGTAGCGTCGCCACCGGGGAGCTGTTTTTT. This codes for CASRPQLGRSSVATGELFF. This chain links TRBV5-8 with TRBJ2-2; D is perhaps TRBD2 (5 bases). Trimming stripped 5 bases from V and 4 bases from J, with 27 bases between. Looked up from germline, CDR1 is SGHTS and CDR2 is YDEGEE. This CDR3 comprises 19 residues.

The chain couples TRBV7-8 to TRBJ2-3; 8 nucleotides agree with TRBD1. Trimming took 6 bases from V and 0 from J; bases not matched to a gene: 11. Germline assignment: CDR1 SGHVS and CDR2 FQNEAQ. The CDR3 is made up of 17 amino acids. CDR3 sequence reads: CASSYRTGHLSTDTQYF. The DNA of the CDR3 is TGTGCCAGCAGTTACAGGACAGGGCACTTAAGCACAGATACGCAGTATTTT.

The genes are TRBV7-9 and TRBJ2-7; 10 positions match TRBD1. Germline V lookup: CDR1 SEHNR, CDR2 FQNEAQ (reference sequence). This CDR3 contains 14 residues. Trimming removed 11 bases from V and 6 bases from J; junction bases left unmatched: 13. The CDR3 DNA follows: TGTGCCGGAACAGGGACAGGGGCCCAGGTCGAGCAGTACTTC. This codes for CAGTGTGAQVEQYF.

The gene calls are TRBV7-9 and TRBJ2-3, with D perhaps TRBD2 (6 bases). Germline loops: CDR1 SEHNR, CDR2 FQNEAQ (reference sequence). The CDR3 length is 17 residues. Trimming cost V 3 bases and J 1 base, with 17 bases left between them. CDR3 coding DNA: TGTGCCAGCAGCTTGGGGGGATCGTCCTCCGGCACAGATACGCAGTATTTT. The encoded protein is CASSLGGSSSGTDTQYF.

This clone was picked up one time. This CDR3 is CASSPRGDGANVLTF. The CDR3 region has the DNA TGTGCCAGCAGTCCCCGGGGGGATGGGGCCAACGTCCTGACTTTC. This chain links TRBV6-5 with TRBJ2-6, with 7 nucleotides matching TRBD2. CDR1 MNHEY and CDR2 SVGAGI come from the germline V gene. V was pared by 5 bases and J by 3 bases, with 4 bases of the junction left unmatched. The CDR3 runs 15 residues.

The V call is TRBV7-2, the J call TRBJ1-3; 7 nucleotides line up with TRBD1. The CDR3 is 17 amino acids. Germline V gene data show CDR1 as SGHTA and CDR2 as FQGNSA. J was trimmed by 0 bases and V by 4 bases; bases with no gene match: 9. This chain's CDR3 is CASSSGQPSFSGNTIYF. The CDR3 DNA sequence: TGTGCCAGCAGCTCGGGACAGCCAAGTTTCTCTGGAAACACCATATATTTT. Using reference TRBV7-2 and TRBJ1-3 for the parts outside the CDR3, the full variable domain is GAGVSQSPSNKVTEKGKDVELRCDPISGHTALYWYRQSLGQGLEFLIYFQGNSAPDKSGLPSDRFSAERTGGSVSTLTIQRTQQEDSAVYLCASSSGQPSFSGNTIYFGEGSWLTVV.

The chain couples TRBV9 to TRBJ2-1, with TRBD2 matching 9 bases. The J segment lost 6 bases and the V segment lost 0 bases, leaving 4 bases of the junction unmatched. This CDR3 has 15 residues. Germline V gene lookup returns CDR1 SGDLS and CDR2 YYNGEE. CDR3 coding DNA: TGTGCCAGCAGCGTAGAGGGGACTAGCTTCAATGAGCAGTTCTTC. Its translation: CASSVEGTSFNEQFF.

J is TRBJ2-6 and V is TRBV28, with 7 bases lining up with TRBD1. CDR3 length equals 16 residues. Germline loops: CDR1 MDHEN, CDR2 SYDVKM. With 6 bases clipped from V and 4 bases from J, the junction kept 9 bases outside the gene matches. The CDR3 DNA is TGTGCCAGCAGCTCGATAGACAGGGCAGGGGCCAACGTCCTGACTTTC. Residues: CASSSIDRAGANVLTF.

The V gene is TRBV7-9, the J gene TRBJ2-5; the D gene is possibly TRBD1 (5 bases). CDR3 length equals 17 residues. CDR1 and CDR2 from the germline V gene are SEHNR and FQNEAQ (reference sequence). With 1 base removed from V and 5 bases from J, the gap between germline ends came to 20 bases. In DNA form, the CDR3 reads TGTGCCAGCAGCTTAGGGCGCGAAGGGGTCTTCGGGGAGACCCAGTACTTC. Translating it yields CASSLGREGVFGETQYF.

This chain connects TRBV7-7 to TRBJ2-5, with 8 bases lining up with TRBD2. Trimming removed 4 bases from V and 1 base from J; junction bases left unmatched: 8. CDR1 is SSHAT, CDR2 FNYEAQ, per germline (reference sequence). This CDR3 spans 16 amino acids. This CDR3 is CASSSGASGSQETQYF. The CDR3 DNA is TGTGCCAGCAGCTCCGGGGCTAGCGGGTCCCAAGAGACCCAGTACTTC.

This clone has just a few counts. This chain connects TRBV19 to TRBJ1-5, with TRBD1 identical over 7 bases. V was pared by 3 bases and J by 2 bases, with 10 bases of the junction left unmatched. There are 17 residues in the CDR3. The germline V gene encodes CDR1 LNHDA and CDR2 SQIVND (reference sequence). The DNA of the CDR3 is TGTGCCAGTAGTATCTGGAGACTTGGACAGGGCAATCAGCCCCAGCATTTT. Protein: CASSIWRLGQGNQPQHF.

The V call is TRBV10-2, the J call TRBJ1-3, with D tentatively TRBD1 (5 bases). The CDR3 contains 13 residues. Germline lookup yields CDR1 WSHSY and CDR2 SAAADI. The CDR3 region is CAASGGLGNTIYF. The CDR3 DNA is TGCGCAGCATCCGGGGGATTAGGAAACACCATATATTTT.

The V and J genes are TRBV6-5 and TRBJ2-7; 7 bases map to TRBD2. V shed 11 bases, J shed 2 bases, and the junction held 9 bases outside the gene matches. The CDR3 has 13 amino acids. CDR1 MNHEY and CDR2 SVGAGI come from the germline V gene. The CDR3 coding sequence is TGTGCCTCCCGGGGGGTGAGAGCCTACGAGCAGTACTTC. Its translation is CASRGVRAYEQYF.

The rearrangement joins TRBV27 to TRBJ2-7, with 11 positions matching TRBD2. The trim removed 4 bases at V and 7 bases at J, leaving 9 bases unmatched. Germline lookup yields CDR1 MNHEY and CDR2 SMNVEV (reference sequence). The CDR3 is made up of 15 amino acids. The CDR3 sequence is CASSSLAGGPGEQYF. The CDR3 bases are TGTGCCAGCAGTTCCTTAGCGGGAGGGCCGGGTGAGCAGTACTTC.

The chain uses TRBV18 and TRBJ1-6, with D maybe TRBD1 (5 bases). Trimming took 3 bases from V and 10 from J, leaving 13 bases between them. Germline lookup yields CDR1 KGHSH and CDR2 LQKENI. The CDR3 totals 14 residues. The CDR3 region has the DNA TGTGCCAGCTCACCTTCCGGGACTCAGTCACCCCTCCACTTT. Its protein is CASSPSGTQSPLHF.